These T cell receptor beta chains were read from a single sample in a study of PD-1 blockade in classical Hodgkin lymphoma. The repertoire was sequenced with immunoSEQ multiplex PCR; TCRdb's copy has only in-frame clones and lacks some. Here the sample spans roughly 23,000 clones, 90% being singletons. The sample consisted of CD4+ T cells from blood. The receptors originated from a human donor with classical Hodgkin lymphoma. The CDR3 runs from the conserved cysteine through the conserved F or W. A D gene is named only where the DNA matches it firmly. Part of the rows lack a size; the others show once, few, many or a class for expanded clones.

>NA|NA|TRBJ2-3|TRBV4-3
CASSQGSALGTQYF
TGCGCCAGCAGCCAAGGAAGTGCCTTAGGTACGCAGTATTTT
>NA|once|TRBJ1-2|TRBV7-2
CASSSEGSGGYTF
TGTGCCAGCAGCTCAGAGGGATCCGGTGGCTACACCTTC
>NA|NA|TRBJ2-1|TRBV7-9
CASSPMGSGPTRQFF
TGTGCCAGCAGCCCCATGGGTTCCGGCCCCACGAGGCAGTTCTTC
>NA|once|TRBJ1-4|TRBV7-2
CASSYDLYEKLFF
TGTGCCAGCAGCTACGACTTATACGAAAAACTGTTTTTT
>TRBD1|NA|TRBJ1-5|TRBV4-1
CASSQPFQGAGYQPQHF
TGCGCCAGCAGCCAACCGTTCCAGGGGGCGGGGTACCAGCCCCAGCATTTT
>NA|NA|TRBJ2-2|TRBV5-5
CASTEIREGGTGELFF
TGTGCCAGCACCGAAATTAGGGAGGGGGGCACCGGGGAGCTGTTTTTT
>TRBD2|NA|TRBJ2-5|TRBV7-9
CASSKQAGGGQETQYF
TGTGCCAGCAGCAAGCAGGCGGGGGGGGGACAAGAGACCCAGTACTTC
>TRBD2|NA|TRBJ2-1|TRBV27
CASSLGLPSPYNEQFF
TGTGCCAGCAGCTTGGGACTACCATCCCCTTACAATGAGCAGTTCTTC
>NA|NA|TRBJ1-2|TRBV9
CASSVGPREQIGYTF
TGTGCCAGCAGCGTAGGTCCCCGTGAGCAGATAGGCTACACCTTC
>TRBD2|NA|TRBJ2-3|TRBV29-1
CSAPSSGSWADTQYF
TGCAGCGCGCCTAGTAGCGGGAGTTGGGCAGATACGCAGTATTTT
>NA|NA|TRBJ2-1|TRBV7-9
CASSLTGHSDEQFF
TGTGCCAGCAGCTTAACAGGACATTCCGATGAGCAGTTCTTC
>NA|NA|TRBJ2-3|TRBV5-1
CASSLNPQGQSTDTQYF
TGCGCCAGCAGCTTGAATCCCCAGGGACAAAGCACAGATACGCAGTATTTT
>NA|NA|TRBJ2-3|TRBV27
CASKKIGNTQYF
TGTGCCAGCAAGAAGATTGGGAATACGCAGTATTTT
>TRBD1|NA|TRBJ1-2|TRBV6-1
CASSELQGAEGYTF
TGTGCCAGCAGTGAACTACAGGGGGCGGAGGGCTACACCTTC
>TRBD1|once|TRBJ2-2|TRBV2
CASRRTGDTGELFF
TGTGCCAGCAGACGGACAGGGGACACCGGGGAGCTGTTTTTT
>NA|NA|TRBJ2-1|TRBV12-5
CASGLTNNEQFF
TGTGCTAGTGGTTTGACCAACAATGAGCAGTTCTTC
>NA|once|TRBJ1-2|TRBV2
CASSLTYRAGYTF
TGTGCCAGCAGCCTTACGTACAGGGCCGGCTACACCTTC
>NA|NA|TRBJ2-3|TRBV19
CASNQRGHSDTQYF
TGTGCCAGTAATCAGAGGGGACACTCAGATACGCAGTATTTT
>TRBD1|NA|TRBJ2-7|TRBV28
CASSLGGTGDGEQYF
TGTGCCAGCAGTTTAGGGGGGACAGGGGACGGCGAGCAGTACTTC
>NA|NA|TRBJ1-1|TRBV5-8
CASSFYWGGLNTEAFF
TGTGCCAGCAGCTTTTACTGGGGGGGATTGAACACTGAAGCTTTCTTT
>TRBD1|NA|TRBJ1-1|TRBV6-1
CASSYDRVNTEAFF
TGTGCCAGCAGTTATGACAGGGTCAACACTGAAGCTTTCTTT
>TRBD2|NA|TRBJ2-1|TRBV7-2
CASSLVGLAVNEQFF
TGTGCCAGCAGCTTAGTTGGTCTAGCGGTTAATGAGCAGTTCTTC
>NA|NA|TRBJ1-2|TRBV5-1
CASSLAFGGDNYGYTF
TGCGCCAGCAGCTTGGCCTTTGGTGGGGATAACTATGGCTACACCTTC
>NA|NA|TRBJ1-4|TRBV6-5
CASSYRRSNEKLFF
TGTGCCAGCAGTTATCGACGGAGTAATGAAAAACTGTTTTTT
>NA|NA|TRBJ2-2|TRBV13
CASSSPGNTGELFF
TGTGCCAGCAGCTCCCCGGGGAACACCGGGGAGCTGTTTTTT
>NA|NA|TRBJ2-1|TRBV6-1
CASTRTGRPIGEQFF
TGTGCCAGCACTCGAACAGGGCGACCGATCGGTGAGCAGTTCTTC
>NA|NA|TRBJ1-4|TRBV6-1
CASDYGGALNEKLFF
TGTGCCAGCGATTATGGGGGGGCATTGAATGAAAAACTGTTTTTT
>NA|NA|TRBJ2-7|TRBV25-1
CASSEWKDSYEQYF
TGTGCCAGCAGTGAATGGAAAGACTCCTACGAGCAGTACTTC
>NA|NA|TRBJ1-1|TRBV6-5
CASSLRGGWTEAFF
TGTGCCAGCAGTCTAAGGGGGGGCTGGACTGAAGCTTTCTTT
>TRBD1|NA|TRBJ1-2|TRBV5-1
CASSLVSGTGIYGYTF
TGCGCCAGCAGCTTGGTGTCCGGGACAGGGATCTATGGCTACACCTTC
>NA|NA|TRBJ1-4|TRBV2
CASSLTSPNEKLFF
TGTGCCAGCAGTCTGACAAGCCCTAATGAAAAACTGTTTTTT
>TRBD1|NA|TRBJ2-3|TRBV5-1
CASSTGQGSTDTQYF
TGCGCCAGCAGCACGGGACAGGGAAGCACAGATACGCAGTATTTT
>NA|NA|TRBJ1-1|TRBV7-2
CASSLDAGNTEAFF
TGTGCCAGCAGCTTAGATGCAGGTAACACTGAAGCTTTCTTT
>NA|NA|TRBJ2-3|TRBV27
CASSPRQRGTDTQYF
TGTGCCAGCAGTCCTAGACAGCGTGGCACAGATACGCAGTATTTT
>NA|NA|TRBJ2-2|TRBV5-8
CASRPFGGRYTGELFF
TGTGCCAGCAGGCCTTTCGGGGGGCGATACACCGGGGAGCTGTTTTTT
>NA|NA|TRBJ1-1|TRBV7-9
CASSFMGQTEAFF
TGTGCCAGCAGCTTTATGGGGCAGACTGAAGCTTTCTTT
>TRBD2|NA|TRBJ2-1|TRBV9
CASSVAVSGGQAEQFF
TGTGCCAGCAGCGTAGCTGTTAGCGGGGGGCAGGCTGAGCAGTTCTTC
>NA|few|TRBJ2-6|TRBV28
CASSSDSLSGANVLTF
TGTGCCAGCAGCTCGGACAGCCTCTCTGGGGCCAACGTCCTGACTTTC
>TRBD2|NA|TRBJ2-5|TRBV7-9
CAAGRGRETQYF
TGTGCCGCCGGGCGGGGGAGAGAGACCCAGTACTTC
>NA|NA|TRBJ1-1|TRBV10-3
CAISGEVGTEAFF
TGTGCCATCAGCGGGGAGGTCGGCACTGAAGCTTTCTTT
>TRBD2|NA|TRBJ2-1|TRBV7-9
CASSLRGSGGAENEQFF
TGTGCCAGCAGCTTAAGAGGTAGCGGGGGGGCCGAAAATGAGCAGTTCTTC
>NA|NA|TRBJ2-2|TRBV6-5
CAVHGGNTGELFF
TGTGCCGTCCACGGGGGAAACACCGGGGAGCTGTTTTTT
>NA|NA|TRBJ2-5|TRBV23-1
CASSQSDLRGPQETQYF
TGCGCCAGCAGTCAATCCGATTTGAGGGGCCCCCAAGAGACCCAGTACTTC
>TRBD2|NA|TRBJ2-7|TRBV29-1
CSVGTSARPYEQYF
TGCAGCGTTGGGACTAGCGCGCGCCCCTACGAGCAGTACTTC
>NA|NA|TRBJ1-1|TRBV19
CASSIGPGQNTEAFF
TGTGCCAGTAGTATCGGTCCGGGACAGAACACTGAAGCTTTCTTT
>NA|NA|TRBJ2-1|TRBV5-1
CASNEDSLPYNEQFF
TGCGCCAGCAACGAGGACAGCTTACCCTACAATGAGCAGTTCTTC
>NA|NA|TRBJ1-5|TRBV7-2
CASSLATGIRSQHF
TGTGCCAGCAGCTTAGCGACGGGAATCAGGTCCCAGCATTTT
>TRBD2|NA|TRBJ2-1|TRBV18
CASQTSGRMNEQFF
TGTGCCAGTCAAACTAGCGGGAGAATGAATGAGCAGTTCTTC
>NA|NA|TRBJ2-7|TRBV16
CASSQSKGRDEQYF
TGTGCCAGCAGCCAATCGAAGGGCAGGGACGAGCAGTACTTC
>TRBD1|NA|TRBJ1-4|TRBV5-1
CASSLEPTGVANEKLFF
TGCGCCAGCAGCCTTGAACCAACAGGGGTTGCTAATGAAAAACTGTTTTTT
>NA|NA|TRBJ2-5|TRBV5-1
CASSTGTEETQYF
TGCGCCAGCAGCACCGGGACTGAAGAGACCCAGTACTTC
>NA|once|TRBJ1-5|TRBV6-1
CASSEALTWSIYSNQPQHF
TGTGCCAGCAGTGAGGCCCTGACCTGGAGCATCTATAGCAATCAGCCCCAGCATTTT
>NA|NA|TRBJ2-1|TRBV6-1
CASSEGSLREQFF
TGTGCCAGCAGTGAAGGATCGCTGAGAGAGCAGTTCTTC
>NA|NA|TRBJ1-5|TRBV7-8
CASSLNSFSNQPQHF
TGTGCCAGCAGCTTAAACAGCTTTAGCAATCAGCCCCAGCATTTT
>NA|NA|TRBJ1-6|TRBV18
CASSPPQGQDSPLHF
TGTGCCAGCTCACCACCCCAAGGCCAGGATTCACCCCTCCACTTT
>NA|NA|TRBJ1-4|TRBV27
CASSFRGSANEKLFF
TGTGCCAGCAGTTTTAGGGGTAGTGCTAATGAAAAACTGTTTTTT